Detailed here is one T cell receptor (beta chain). Its specificity is not known. The record originates from a study of blood T cells in healthy people across ages. The study's findings and limits: PBMCs left unsorted prevented a conclusive naive versus antigen-experienced comparison.

Donors were systemically healthy Caucasian individuals from Russia aged 6 to 90 years. Researchers isolated at least 7 million PBMCs per sample. CDR3 length: 13 residues. CDR1 DFQATT and CDR2 SNEGSKA come from the germline V gene (reference sequence). Alongside a J-beta primer mix, a sample-barcoded 5' primer served in a second PCR lasting about 6 to 11 cycles. TCRdb fed the 5' RACE reads into MiXCR, producing one record per CDR3 protein. The sample consists of around 1,000,000 distinct CDR3 sequences, 20% to 25% of them appearing once. These data also formed part of another study, on T cells of mothers and their children.

This TCR derives from a girl aged 2-15 years in good health. The sample consisted of blood. V is TRBV20-1 and J is TRBJ2-5; D gene uncertain. Gene TRBJ2-7 matches the end of the DNA better, so the J call may be wrong. The CDR3 sequence: CSARADTVYEQYF. The CDR3 nucleotides read TGCAGTGCTAGAGCCGACACCGTCTACGAGCAGTACTTC.